Listed here is a single T cell receptor beta chain. The sample comes from a study of blood T cell repertoires in COVID-19. As for the study in general: The United States, Italy and Spain provided the acute and convalescent COVID-19 samples. T cells, B-cell-depleted T cells, or PBMCs provided the cDNA or gDNA that served as material.

Authors' methods: The authors estimated nucleated cell counts from reference gene primer amplification. Profiling relied on immunoSEQ multiplex PCR, and the TCRdb table lists in-frame clones only, not all of them. V, J and clone size reflect that table, while D and trimming were determined from the DNA. The table has 35,000 to 55,000 clones, around nine tenths seen once. The sequence was collected from a man between 65 and 79 years old with active COVID-19. The specimen was peripheral blood.

The CDR3 nucleotides are TGTGCCAGTAGTAGACAGACAGGGGAGGAGACCCAGTACTTC. Amino acids: CASSRQTGEETQYF. This chain joins TRBV19 and TRBJ2-5; 8 bases are a match to TRBD1. Germline trimming cut 4 bases from V and 5 bases from J; bases unmatched to any gene: 6. Germline CDR1 reads LNHDA; CDR2 reads SQIVND (reference sequence). This CDR3 region has 14 residues.